This entry lists 7 T cell receptor beta chains sequenced from one sample in a study of T-cell memory formation after mild COVID-19. TCRdb independently ran MiXCR on the 5' RACE reads; one entry per CDR3 protein. Of roughly 600,000 distinct CDR3 sequences in the sample, roughly 18% were seen once. Sequencing used PBMCs or a T cell subset sorted from them (not recorded which). These receptors originate from an adult woman who had mild COVID-19 (a few samples of this study predate the infection). Cell type and time point are not known.

The V and J genes are TRBV6-2 or TRBV6-3 and TRBJ1-1; D unresolved. Trimming pared 2 bases from V and 3 bases from J, leaving 7 bases between. There are 13 residues in the CDR3. Germline assignment: CDR1 MNHEY and CDR2 SVGEGT. CDR3 sequence reads: CASSYEQHTEAFF. As DNA, the CDR3 is TGTGCCAGCAGTTACGAACAACACACTGAAGCTTTCTTT.

J is TRBJ1-2 and V is TRBV3-1, with 9 positions matching TRBD1. Germline CDR1 and CDR2: LGHDT and YNNKEL (reference sequence). The length of the CDR3 is 16 residues. The trim removed 4 bases at V and 5 bases at J, leaving 11 bases unmatched. The CDR3: CASSPGQGNPAYGYTF. CDR3 in DNA: TGTGCCAGCAGCCCTGGACAGGGGAATCCAGCGTATGGCTACACCTTC.

This clonotype was seen more than once but under ten times. The chain uses TRBV7-2 and TRBJ1-6; D unclear. This CDR3 is 14 amino acids long. The V end was cut by 5 bases, the J end by 9 bases, with 14 bases between. Germline loops: CDR1 SGHTA, CDR2 FQGNSA. The CDR3 here is CASSLDPPGSPLHF. As DNA, the CDR3 is TGTGCCAGCAGCCTGGACCCCCCAGGTTCACCCCTCCACTTT.

The table lists this clonotype with many counts. V is TRBV5-1 and J is TRBJ2-4; 8 bases agree with TRBD1. V shed 3 bases and J 0 bases; nucleotides not matched to a gene: 8. CDR3 size: 17 residues. Germline CDR1 SGHRS, CDR2 YFSETQ. CDR3 nucleotide sequence: TGCGCCAGCAGCTCCGGACAGGGACCCCTAGCCAAAAACATTCAGTACTTC. Protein sequence: CASSSGQGPLAKNIQYF. Variable domain in full (rest from reference TRBV5-1 and TRBJ2-4): KAGVTQTPRYLIKTRGQQVTLSCSPISGHRSVSWYQQTPGQGLQFLFEYFSETQRNKGNFPGRFSGRQFSNSRSEMNVSTLELGDSALYLCASSSGQGPLAKNIQYFGAGTRLSVL.

This rearrangement joins TRBV18 to TRBJ1-5; 8 positions match TRBD1. The CDR3 extends over 14 amino acids. Germline-derived CDR1 and CDR2 are KGHSH and LQKENI. J gave up 7 bases and V 4 bases, and 6 bases lay outside the gene matches. CDR3: CASSRGQGGQPQHF. CDR3 DNA sequence: TGTGCCAGCTCACGCGGACAGGGAGGCCAGCCCCAGCATTTT.

This clonotype was seen a handful of times. DNA for the CDR3: TGTGCCAGCACCCGACAGGGGGCGCGTACTGAAGCTTTCTTT. Protein product: CASTRQGARTEAFF. The chain recombines TRBV21-1 with TRBJ1-1; the table assigns TRBD1, which was not confirmed against the DNA. TRBV21-1 is a recognized pseudogene. The length of the CDR3 is 14 residues.

This clonotype showed up many times. The chain employs TRBV9 and TRBJ2-1; perhaps TRBD1 as D (7 bases). CDR1 SGDLS and CDR2 YYNGEE come from the germline V gene. V was shortened by 4 bases and J by 8 bases, with 19 bases between the two germline ends. The CDR3 is 15 amino acids. The CDR3 nucleotides read TGTGCCAGCAGCCCTCAGGGGCAGGGGGGCTATGAGCAGTTCTTC. It translates to CASSPQGQGGYEQFF.